This T cell receptor beta chain emerged from a study of Tregs in tolerant kidney transplant recipients. General study results and limits: Tregs expanded with activated donor B cells seemed most donor-specific.

On this clone itself: The antigen is unknown.

CDR1 and CDR2 (germline): MNHEY, SVGAGI. V lost 2 bases, J lost 4 bases, and 4 bases stayed unmatched. This CDR3 region has 16 residues. CD4+CD25+CD127- Tregs, CD4+CD25- non-Tregs, CD4 and CD8 cells were sorted. Clones were read by immunoSEQ multiplex PCR, and TCRdb kept only the in-frame ones, dropping some. Of some 110,000 clones in the sample, about 91% were seen once. The sample was CD4+ T cells from blood. V is TRBV6-5 and J is TRBJ2-3; 12 bases line up with TRBD2. The TCR originated in a human donor in good health. CDR3 amino acids: CASSYKLAGGSDTQYF. CDR3 sequence (DNA): TGTGCCAGCAGTTACAAGCTAGCGGGAGGGTCAGATACGCAGTATTTT.